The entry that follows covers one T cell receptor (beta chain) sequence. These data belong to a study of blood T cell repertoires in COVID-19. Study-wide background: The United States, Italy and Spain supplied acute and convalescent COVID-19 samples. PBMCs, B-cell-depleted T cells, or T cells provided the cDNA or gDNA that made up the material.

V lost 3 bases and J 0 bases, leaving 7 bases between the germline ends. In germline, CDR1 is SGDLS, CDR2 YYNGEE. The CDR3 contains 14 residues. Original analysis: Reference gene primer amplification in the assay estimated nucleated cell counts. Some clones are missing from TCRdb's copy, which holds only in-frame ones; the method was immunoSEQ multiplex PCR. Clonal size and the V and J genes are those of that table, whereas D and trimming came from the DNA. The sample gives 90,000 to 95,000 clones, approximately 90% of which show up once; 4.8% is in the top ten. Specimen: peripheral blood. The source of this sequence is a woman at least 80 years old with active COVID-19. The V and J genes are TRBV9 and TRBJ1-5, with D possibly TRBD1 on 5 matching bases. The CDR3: CASSATDSNQPQHF. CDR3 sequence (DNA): TGTGCCAGCAGCGCGACAGATAGCAATCAGCCCCAGCATTTT.